This T cell receptor beta chain was sequenced for a study of graft-versus-host responses after intestinal transplantation. About the study: In this cohort, recipients had multivisceral, liver-intestinal, or isolated intestinal transplants.

TCRdb keeps only in-frame clones here, not all; method: immunoSEQ multiplex PCR. The table records tens of thousands of clones, approximately 92% of them present only once. V lost 6 bases and J lost 4, with 12 bases in between. The CDR3 has 13 residues. Per germline, CDR1 MNHEY and CDR2 SMNVEV (reference sequence). The sequencing used PBMCs, collected 786 days after a first intestinal transplant, on the day of a second. The chain combines TRBV27 with TRBJ1-2, with D hard to call. The origin of this receptor is a human patient who received an intestinal transplant, so some T cells may come from the graft donor. This CDR3 is CASRPRAPYGYTF. The CDR3 DNA is TGTGCCAGCAGACCGCGGGCCCCCTATGGCTACACCTTC.